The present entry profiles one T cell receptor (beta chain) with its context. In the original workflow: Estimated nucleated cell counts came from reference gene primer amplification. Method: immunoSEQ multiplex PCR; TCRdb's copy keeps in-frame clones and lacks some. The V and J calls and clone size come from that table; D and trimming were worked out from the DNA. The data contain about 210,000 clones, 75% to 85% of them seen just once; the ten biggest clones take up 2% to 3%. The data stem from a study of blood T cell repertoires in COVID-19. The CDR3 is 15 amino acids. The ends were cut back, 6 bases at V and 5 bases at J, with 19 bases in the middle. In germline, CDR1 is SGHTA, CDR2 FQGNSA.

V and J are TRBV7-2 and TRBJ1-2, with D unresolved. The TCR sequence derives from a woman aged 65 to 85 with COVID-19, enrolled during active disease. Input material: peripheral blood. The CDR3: CASRLGLGIGYGYTF. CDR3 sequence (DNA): TGTGCCAGCAGACTAGGCCTGGGGATCGGTTATGGCTACACCTTC. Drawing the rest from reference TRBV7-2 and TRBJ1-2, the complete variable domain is GAGVSQSPSNKVTEKGKDVELRCDPISGHTALYWYRQSLGQGLEFLIYFQGNSAPDKSGLPSDRFSAERTGGSVSTLTIQRTQQEDSAVYLCASRLGLGIGYGYTFGSGTRLTVV.